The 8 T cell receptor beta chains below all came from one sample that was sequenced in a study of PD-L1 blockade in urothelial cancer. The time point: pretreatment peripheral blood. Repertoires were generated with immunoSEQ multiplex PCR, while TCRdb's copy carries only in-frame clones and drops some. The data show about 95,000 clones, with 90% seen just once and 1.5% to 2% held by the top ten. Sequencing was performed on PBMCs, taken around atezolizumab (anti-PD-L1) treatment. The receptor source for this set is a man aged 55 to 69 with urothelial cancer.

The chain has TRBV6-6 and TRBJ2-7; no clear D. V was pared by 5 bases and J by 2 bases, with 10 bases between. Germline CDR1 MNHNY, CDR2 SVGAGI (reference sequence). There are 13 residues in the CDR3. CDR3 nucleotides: TGTGCCAGCAGTCGCCGCGACACCTACGAGCAGTACTTC. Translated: CASSRRDTYEQYF.

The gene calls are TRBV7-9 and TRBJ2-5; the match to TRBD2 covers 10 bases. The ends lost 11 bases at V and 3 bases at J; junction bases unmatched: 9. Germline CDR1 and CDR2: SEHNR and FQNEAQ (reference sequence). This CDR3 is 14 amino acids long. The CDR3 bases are TGTGCCGGGGATAGGGGGACTAGCGAAGAGACCCAGTACTTC. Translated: CAGDRGTSEETQYF.

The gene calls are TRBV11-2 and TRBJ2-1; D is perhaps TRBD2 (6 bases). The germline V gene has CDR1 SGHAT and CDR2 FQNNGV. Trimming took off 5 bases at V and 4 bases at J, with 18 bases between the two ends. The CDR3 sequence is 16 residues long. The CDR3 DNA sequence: TGTGCCAGCAGCCCTGCCAGAACGGGGGATTACAATGAGCAGTTCTTC. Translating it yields CASSPARTGDYNEQFF.

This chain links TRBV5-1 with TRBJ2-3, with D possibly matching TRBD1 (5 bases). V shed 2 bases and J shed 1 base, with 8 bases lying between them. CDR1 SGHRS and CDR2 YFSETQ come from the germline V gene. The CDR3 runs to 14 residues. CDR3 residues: CASSLGDGTDTQYF. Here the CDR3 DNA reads TGCGCCAGCAGCTTAGGGGATGGCACAGATACGCAGTATTTT.

CDR3 amino acids: CASSRAGTGELFF. Written as DNA, the CDR3 is TGTGCCAGCAGCCGAGCGGGGACCGGGGAGCTGTTTTTT. The chain is built from TRBV7-2 and TRBJ2-2; 7 bases map to TRBD2. V dropped 5 bases and J dropped 5; count of bases not matched to a gene: 2. CDR1 SGHTA and CDR2 FQGNSA come from the germline V gene. The CDR3 is made up of 13 amino acids.

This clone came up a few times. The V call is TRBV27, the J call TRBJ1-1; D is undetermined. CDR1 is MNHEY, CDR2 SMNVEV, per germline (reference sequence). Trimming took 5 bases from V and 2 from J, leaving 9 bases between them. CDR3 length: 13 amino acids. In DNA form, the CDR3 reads TGTGCCAGCAGTCCAGGTGTCAACACTGAAGCTTTCTTT. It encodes CASSPGVNTEAFF.

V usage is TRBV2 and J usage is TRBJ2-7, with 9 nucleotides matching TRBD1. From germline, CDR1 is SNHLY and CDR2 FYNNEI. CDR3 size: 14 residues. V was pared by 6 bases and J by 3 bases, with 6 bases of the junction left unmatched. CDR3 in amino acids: CASRSGTGLYEQYF. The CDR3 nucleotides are TGTGCCAGCAGGTCCGGGACAGGGCTCTACGAGCAGTACTTC.

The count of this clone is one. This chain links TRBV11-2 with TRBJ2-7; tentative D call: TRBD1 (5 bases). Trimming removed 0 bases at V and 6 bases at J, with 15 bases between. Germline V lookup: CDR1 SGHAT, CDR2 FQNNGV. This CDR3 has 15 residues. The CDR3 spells CASSLEWTDTGEQYF. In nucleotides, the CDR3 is TGTGCCAGCAGCTTAGAATGGACGGACACCGGCGAGCAGTACTTC.